Sequencing of this T cell receptor beta chain was carried out in a study of T cells in women clearing cervical HPV infection. Study-level background: No precancer developed; the control's incident HPV16 infection cleared within 12 months.

Whole-study results and caveats: Cases and controls were distinguished at AUC over 0.75 by richness and V genes. CIN3+ cases had significantly higher TCR richness than controls; evenness did not differ.

The method was immunoSEQ multiplex PCR; TCRdb's version includes in-frame clones alone and lacks a portion of them. This table holds 44,000 or so clones. V shed 5 bases and J 6 bases; nucleotides not matched to a gene: 4. The CDR3 spans 14 residues. Comments on this clone: Its antigen remains unidentified. The DNA ends 3 residues before the CDR3 does, and the rest of the CDR3 is filled in from the germline J gene.

The V gene is TRBV12-3 or TRBV12-4, the J gene TRBJ2-1; 10 bases are a match to TRBD2. Specimen: blood buffy coat. The source of this sequence is a woman aged 18 to 75 with a cervical HPV16 infection that either progressed to CIN3+ or cleared (not recorded which). The sequenced CDR3 bases are TGTGCCAGCAGTAGGACTAGCGGTCGCAATGAG. This translates into CASSRTSGRNE. The entire CDR3 protein is CASSRTSGRNEQFF.